The entry below describes one T cell receptor (beta chain). This sample is part of a study of T cells in Graves' hyperthyroidism and ophthalmopathy. The J segment lost 7 bases and the V segment lost 6 bases, leaving 6 bases of the junction unmatched. The CDR3 extends over 14 amino acids. Germline V CDR1 and CDR2: SGHTA, FQGNSA. TCR beta CDR3 sequences were amplified from RNA transcripts. Using the HTBI primer set, a first-round RT-PCR was run on the TCR CDR3. Each CDR3 protein gets one entry after TCRdb re-called the multiplex PCR reads with MiXCR. The sample lists 450,000 to 500,000 distinct CDR3 sequences; 22% were seen once.

This clonotype originated in a woman in her sixties or seventies with Graves' ophthalmopathy. The chain recombines TRBV7-2 with TRBJ1-6; 7 bases are a match to TRBD1. Sequencing was done on a sample of blood. The CDR3 sequence is CASSYGTENSPLHF. In DNA, the CDR3 is TGTGCCAGCAGTTACGGGACAGAGAATTCACCCCTCCACTTT.